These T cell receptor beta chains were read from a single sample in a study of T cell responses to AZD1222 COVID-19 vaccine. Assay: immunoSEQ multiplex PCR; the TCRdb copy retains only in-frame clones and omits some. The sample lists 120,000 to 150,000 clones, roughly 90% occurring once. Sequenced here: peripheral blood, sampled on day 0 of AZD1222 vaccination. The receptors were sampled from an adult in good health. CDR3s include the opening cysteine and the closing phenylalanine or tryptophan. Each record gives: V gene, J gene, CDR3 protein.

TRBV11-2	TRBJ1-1	CASSFTGVAEAFF
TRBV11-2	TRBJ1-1	CASSLGLNTEAFF
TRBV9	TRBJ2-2	CASSVEDLAGGFFNTGELFF
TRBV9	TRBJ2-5	CASSSTGGLQETQYF
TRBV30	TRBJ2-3	CAWTLPSGRTDTQYF
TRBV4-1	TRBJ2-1	CASSQMVNEQFF
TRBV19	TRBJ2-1	CASSIVSHSYNEQFF
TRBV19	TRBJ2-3	CASRLDRSTDTQYF
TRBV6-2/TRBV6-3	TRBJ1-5	CASSEGRGDGNQPQHF
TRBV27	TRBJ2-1	CASRPPGLDYNEQFF
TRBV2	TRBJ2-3	CASSEALRTDTQYF
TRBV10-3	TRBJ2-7	CAIKEAYEQYF
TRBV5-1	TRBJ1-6	CASSSGTGGSPLHF
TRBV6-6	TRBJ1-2	CASSYRQGTANGYTF
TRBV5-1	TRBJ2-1	CASSLGTYNEQFF
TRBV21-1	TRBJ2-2	CASSKGPGLAGGPATGELFF
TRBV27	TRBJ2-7	CASSSPTTSGYEQYF
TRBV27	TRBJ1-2	CASSFSTRSYGYTF
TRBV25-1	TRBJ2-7	CASALGAYEQYF
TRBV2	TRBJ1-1	CASSQRLIHGTEAFF
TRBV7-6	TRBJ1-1	CASSLGRRDRGANTEAFF
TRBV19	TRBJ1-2	CASSMRGRGNYGYTF
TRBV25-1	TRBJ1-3	CASSEWTFSGNTIYF
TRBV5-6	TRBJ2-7	CASSLPYYEQYF
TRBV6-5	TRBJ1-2	CASFGLGVDTF
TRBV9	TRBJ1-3	CASSESSGNTIYF
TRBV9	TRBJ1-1	CASSVEEGSRTEAFF
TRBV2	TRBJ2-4	CASTVTSGNIQYF
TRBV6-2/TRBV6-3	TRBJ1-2	CASSETGASYGYTF
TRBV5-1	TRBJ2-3	CASSLYYGDTQYF
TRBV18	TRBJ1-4	CASSPSATGNEKLFF
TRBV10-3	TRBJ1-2	CAIRYTGTGANYGYTF
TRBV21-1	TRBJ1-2	CAGRMCSANYGYTF
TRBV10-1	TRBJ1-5	CASSDGRGFQRWHF
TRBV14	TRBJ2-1	CASSQVNNYEQFF
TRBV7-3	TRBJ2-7	CASSLTPGNEQYF
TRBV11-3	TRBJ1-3	CASSLRRGGTSGNTIYF
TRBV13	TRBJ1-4	CASSLRATTNEKLFF
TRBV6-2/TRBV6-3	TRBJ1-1	CASRPDSGKVGTEAFF
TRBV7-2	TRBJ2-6	CASSIRDSGANVLTF